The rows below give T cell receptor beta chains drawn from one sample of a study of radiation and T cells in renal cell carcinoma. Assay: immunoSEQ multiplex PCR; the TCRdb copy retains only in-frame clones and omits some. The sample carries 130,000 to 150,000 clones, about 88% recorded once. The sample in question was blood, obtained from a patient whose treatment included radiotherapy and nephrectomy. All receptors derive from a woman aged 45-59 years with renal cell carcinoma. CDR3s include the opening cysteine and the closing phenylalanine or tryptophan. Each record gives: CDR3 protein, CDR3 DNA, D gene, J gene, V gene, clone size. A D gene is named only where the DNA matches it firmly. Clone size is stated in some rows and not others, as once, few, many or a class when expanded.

CASSEMGQASTDTQYF	TGTGCCAGCAGTGAAATGGGACAGGCTAGCACAGATACGCAGTATTTT	TRBD1	TRBJ2-3	TRBV6-1	.
CATSRDLEGLNTEAFF	TGTGCCACCAGCAGAGATCTGGAGGGTCTTAATACTGAAGCTTTCTTT	.	TRBJ1-1	TRBV15	.
CASSPTGFTGEQYF	TGTGCCAGCAGTCCTACAGGGTTCACTGGGGAGCAGTACTTC	.	TRBJ2-7	TRBV6-6	.
CASSLETDTQYF	TGCGCCAGCAGCTTGGAAACAGATACGCAGTATTTT	.	TRBJ2-3	TRBV5-1	.
CASSALNTEAFF	TGTGCCAGCAGCGCCCTGAACACTGAAGCTTTCTTT	.	TRBJ1-1	TRBV9	.
CASSPTARSEAFF	TGTGCCAGCTCACCGACAGCGCGGTCTGAAGCTTTCTTT	.	TRBJ1-1	TRBV18	.
CASSLAGHMNTEAFF	TGTGCCAGCTCCCTGGCAGGCCACATGAACACTGAAGCTTTCTTT	.	TRBJ1-1	TRBV5-4	.
CATRTGGSNTEAFF	TGTGCCACCCGGACCGGCGGATCCAACACTGAAGCTTTCTTT	.	TRBJ1-1	TRBV19	few
CASSGEGDIPFSNQPQHF	TGTGCCAGCAGTGGGGAGGGAGATATCCCCTTTAGCAATCAGCCCCAGCATTTT	.	TRBJ1-5	TRBV2	.
CASSYSSKGVAFF	TGTGCCAGCAGTTACTCGAGTAAGGGGGTAGCTTTCTTT	.	TRBJ1-1	TRBV6-5	.
CASTPGDRGSSYEQYF	TGTGCCAGCACCCCCGGAGACAGGGGAAGCTCCTACGAGCAGTACTTC	TRBD1	TRBJ2-7	TRBV2	.
CSVEGAVDEQFF	TGCAGCGTTGAGGGAGCGGTGGATGAGCAGTTCTTC	.	TRBJ2-1	TRBV29-1	once
CASSQLEGQPQHF	TGTGCCAGCAGCCAACTCGAAGGTCAGCCCCAGCATTTT	.	TRBJ1-5	TRBV16	.
CASSPGAQTEAFF	TGTGCCAGCAGTCCAGGGGCGCAGACTGAAGCTTTCTTT	.	TRBJ1-1	TRBV6-6	.
CASSDRRNSPLHF	TGTGCCAGCAGTGACCGACGGAATTCACCCCTCCACTTT	.	TRBJ1-6	TRBV6-4	.
CASSEREDTQYF	TGTGCCAGCAGTGAGAGAGAAGATACGCAGTATTTT	.	TRBJ2-3	TRBV6-1	.
CASSPQAQAGEKLFF	TGCGCCAGCAGCCCACAGGCTCAGGCGGGTGAAAAACTGTTTTTT	.	TRBJ1-4	TRBV5-1	.
CASSESGLAGGKDTQYF	TGTGCCAGCAGTGAGTCGGGACTAGCGGGGGGTAAAGATACGCAGTATTTT	TRBD2	TRBJ2-3	TRBV2	.
CASSEQETQYF	TGTGCCAGCAGTGAACAAGAGACCCAGTACTTC	.	TRBJ2-5	TRBV6-6	.
CAISPTQDNTEAFF	TGTGCCATCAGCCCGACCCAAGATAACACTGAAGCTTTCTTT	.	TRBJ1-1	TRBV10-3	.
CASSSASGYNEQFF	TGCGCCAGCAGCTCCGCCTCGGGGTACAATGAGCAGTTCTTC	.	TRBJ2-1	TRBV5-1	.
CASSQDLGGTYGYTF	TGCGCCAGCAGCCAAGATTTAGGGGGTACCTATGGCTACACCTTC	.	TRBJ1-2	TRBV4-3	.
CASSLAAGSPEAFF	TGTGCCAGCAGCTTAGCGGCAGGAAGCCCTGAAGCTTTCTTT	.	TRBJ1-1	TRBV7-2	.
CASSEKNRGELEQYF	TGCGCCAGCAGTGAGAAAAACCGGGGGGAGCTCGAGCAGTACTTC	TRBD2	TRBJ2-7	TRBV10-1	.
CASSQVGQGLRMEKLFF	TGCGCCAGCAGCCAAGTAGGACAGGGGCTGAGAATGGAAAAACTGTTTTTT	TRBD1	TRBJ1-4	TRBV4-3	.
CASSSKSSYEQYF	TGTGCCAGCAGCTCCAAAAGCTCCTACGAGCAGTACTTC	.	TRBJ2-7	TRBV7-9	once
CASSPNFGTDTQYF	TGTGCCAGCTCACCAAACTTTGGCACAGATACGCAGTATTTT	.	TRBJ2-3	TRBV18	once
CASSQDGWGEQETQYF	TGCGCCAGCAGCCAAGATGGGTGGGGGGAACAAGAGACCCAGTACTTC	.	TRBJ2-5	TRBV4-3	.
CASSLAGGGSPLHF	TGTGCCAGCAGCTTAGCTGGGGGCGGTTCACCCCTCCACTTT	.	TRBJ1-6	TRBV7-2	.
CASSFGQQANYGYTF	TGTGCCAGCAGTTTTGGACAGCAAGCTAACTATGGCTACACCTTC	.	TRBJ1-2	TRBV6-1	.
CSVTGQVNTEAFF	TGCAGCGTCACCGGACAGGTAAACACTGAAGCTTTCTTT	TRBD1	TRBJ1-1	TRBV29-1	once
CASSFTPVQQPQHF	TGTGCCAGCAGCTTCACACCGGTCCAACAGCCCCAGCATTTT	.	TRBJ1-5	TRBV11-2	few
CASSARPTSTDTQYF	TGTGCCAGCAGCGCCCGACCGACTAGCACAGATACGCAGTATTTT	.	TRBJ2-3	TRBV9	.
CASSHRGQGGYGYTF	TGTGCCAGCAGCCATCGGGGACAGGGAGGCTATGGCTACACCTTC	TRBD1	TRBJ1-2	TRBV13	.
CASSIRTNTDTQYF	TGTGCCAGCAGCATCCGGACTAACACAGATACGCAGTATTTT	.	TRBJ2-3	TRBV13	.
CASSSPLGGPQNEQFF	TGTGCCAGCAGCTCCCCTTTGGGGGGGCCTCAAAATGAGCAGTTCTTC	.	TRBJ2-1	TRBV13	once
CASNPDGAYEQYF	TGTGCCAGCAACCCGGACGGAGCCTACGAGCAGTACTTC	.	TRBJ2-7	TRBV14	.
CASSLDRGPATYF	TGTGCCAGCAGCTTGGATAGGGGGCCGGCCACCTACTTC	TRBD1	TRBJ2-5	TRBV7-2	.
CASSEGVRGVYGYTF	TGCGCCAGCAGTGAGGGTGTAAGAGGGGTTTATGGCTACACCTTC	.	TRBJ1-2	TRBV10-2	.
CASSAAHGAPYEQYF	TGTGCCAGCAGCGCCGCCCACGGGGCTCCCTACGAGCAGTACTTC	.	TRBJ2-7	TRBV6-6	.
CASSSPKANYGYTF	TGTGCCAGCAGCTCTCCGAAGGCTAACTATGGCTACACCTTC	.	TRBJ1-2	TRBV6-5	.
CASSPDINTGELFF	TGTGCCAGCTCACCGGACATCAACACCGGGGAGCTGTTTTTT	.	TRBJ2-2	TRBV18	.
CSPYRDAGILVEQFF	TGCAGCCCCTACCGGGACGCTGGTATTCTGGTTGAGCAGTTCTTC	.	TRBJ2-1	TRBV29-1	.
CASRTGLAGDQETQYF	TGTGCCAGCAGAACTGGACTAGCGGGGGACCAAGAGACCCAGTACTTC	TRBD2	TRBJ2-5	TRBV4-2	.
CASSAQGNTYQPQHF	TGTGCCAGCAGCGCACAGGGGAATACTTATCAGCCCCAGCATTTT	TRBD1	TRBJ1-5	TRBV9	.